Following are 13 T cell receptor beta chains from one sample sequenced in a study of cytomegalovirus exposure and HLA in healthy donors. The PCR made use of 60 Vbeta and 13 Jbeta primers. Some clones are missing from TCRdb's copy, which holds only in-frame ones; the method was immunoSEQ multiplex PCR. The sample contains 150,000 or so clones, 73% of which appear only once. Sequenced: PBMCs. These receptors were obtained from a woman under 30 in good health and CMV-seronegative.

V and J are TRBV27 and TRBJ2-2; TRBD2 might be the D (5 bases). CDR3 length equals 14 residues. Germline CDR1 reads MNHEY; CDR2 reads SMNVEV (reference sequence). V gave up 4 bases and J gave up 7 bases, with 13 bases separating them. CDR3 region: CASSSRGSVGELFF. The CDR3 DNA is TGTGCCAGCAGTTCCCGGGGATCCGTCGGGGAGCTGTTTTTT.

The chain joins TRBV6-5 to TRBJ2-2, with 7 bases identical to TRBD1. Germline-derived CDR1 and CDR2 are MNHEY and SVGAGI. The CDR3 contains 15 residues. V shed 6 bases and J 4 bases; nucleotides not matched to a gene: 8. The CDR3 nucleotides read TGTGCCAGCAGATGGACAGGAATAGTCACCGGGGAGCTGTTTTTT. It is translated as CASRWTGIVTGELFF.

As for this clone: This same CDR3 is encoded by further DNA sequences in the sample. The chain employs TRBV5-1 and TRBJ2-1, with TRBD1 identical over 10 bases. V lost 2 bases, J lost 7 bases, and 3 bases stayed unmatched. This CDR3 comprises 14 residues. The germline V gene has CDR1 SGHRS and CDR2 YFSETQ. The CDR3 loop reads CASSLGQGGNEQFF. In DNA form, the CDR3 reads TGCGCCAGCAGCTTAGGACAGGGGGGGAATGAGCAGTTCTTC.

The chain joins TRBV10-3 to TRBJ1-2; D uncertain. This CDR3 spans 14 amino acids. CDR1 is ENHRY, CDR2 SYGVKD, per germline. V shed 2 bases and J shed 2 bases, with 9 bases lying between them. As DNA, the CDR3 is TGTGCCATCAGTGAGATTGGCAAAAACTATGGCTACACCTTC. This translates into CAISEIGKNYGYTF.

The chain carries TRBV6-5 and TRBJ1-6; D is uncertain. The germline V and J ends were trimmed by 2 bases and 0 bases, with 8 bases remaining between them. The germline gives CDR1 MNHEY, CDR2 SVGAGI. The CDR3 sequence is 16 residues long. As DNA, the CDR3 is TGTGCCAGCAGTTACGACTACAGCTCCTATAATTCACCCCTCCACTTT. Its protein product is CASSYDYSSYNSPLHF.

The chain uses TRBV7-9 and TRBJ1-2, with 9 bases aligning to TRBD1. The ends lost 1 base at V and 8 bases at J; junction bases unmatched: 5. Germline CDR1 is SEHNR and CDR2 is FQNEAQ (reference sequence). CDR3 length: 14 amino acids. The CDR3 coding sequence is TGTGCCAGCAGCTTAGAACAGGGGGCGGGAGGCTACACCTTC. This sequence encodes CASSLEQGAGGYTF.

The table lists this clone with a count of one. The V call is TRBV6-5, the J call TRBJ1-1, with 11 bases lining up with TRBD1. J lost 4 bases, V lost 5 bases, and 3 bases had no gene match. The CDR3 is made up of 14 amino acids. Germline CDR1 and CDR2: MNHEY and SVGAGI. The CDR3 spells CASSGQGAITEAFF. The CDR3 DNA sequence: TGTGCCAGCAGTGGACAGGGGGCGATCACTGAAGCTTTCTTT.

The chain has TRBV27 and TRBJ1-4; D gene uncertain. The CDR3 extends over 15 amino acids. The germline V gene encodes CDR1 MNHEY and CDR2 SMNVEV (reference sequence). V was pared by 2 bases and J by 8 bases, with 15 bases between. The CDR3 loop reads CASSLAQSSGEKLFF. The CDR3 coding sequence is TGTGCCAGCAGTTTAGCACAGTCAAGCGGGGAAAAACTGTTTTTT.

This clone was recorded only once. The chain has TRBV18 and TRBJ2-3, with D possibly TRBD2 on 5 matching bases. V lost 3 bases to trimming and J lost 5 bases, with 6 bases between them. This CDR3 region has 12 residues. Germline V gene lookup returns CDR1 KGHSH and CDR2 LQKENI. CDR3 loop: CASSPRGDTQYF. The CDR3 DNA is TGTGCCAGCTCACCTCGGGGAGATACGCAGTATTTT. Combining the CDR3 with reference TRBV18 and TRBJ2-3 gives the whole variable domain NAGVMQNPRHLVRRRGQEARLRCSPMKGHSHVYWYRQLPEEGLKFMVYLQKENIIDESGMPKERFSAEFPKEGPSILRIQQVVRGDSAAYFCASSPRGDTQYFGPGTRLTVL.

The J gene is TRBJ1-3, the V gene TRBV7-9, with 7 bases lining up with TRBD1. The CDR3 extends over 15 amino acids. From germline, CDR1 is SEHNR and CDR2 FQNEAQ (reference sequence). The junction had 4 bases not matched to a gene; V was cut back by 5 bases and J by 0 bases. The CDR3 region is CASSAGTVSGNTIYF. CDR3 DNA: TGTGCCAGCAGCGCCGGGACAGTCTCTGGAAACACCATATATTTT.

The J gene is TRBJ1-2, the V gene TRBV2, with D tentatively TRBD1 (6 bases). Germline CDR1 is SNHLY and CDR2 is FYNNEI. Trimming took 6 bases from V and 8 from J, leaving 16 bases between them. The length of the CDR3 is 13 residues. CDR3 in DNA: TGTGCCAGCAGGCCTACAGGGTTCGGGGGCTACACCTTC. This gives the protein CASRPTGFGGYTF.

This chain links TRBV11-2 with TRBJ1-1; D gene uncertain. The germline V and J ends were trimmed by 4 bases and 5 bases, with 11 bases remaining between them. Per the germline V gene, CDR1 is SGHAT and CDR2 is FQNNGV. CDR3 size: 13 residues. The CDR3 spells CASSSRGLTEAFF. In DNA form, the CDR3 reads TGTGCCAGCAGCTCCCGAGGCCTTACTGAAGCTTTCTTT.

The CDR3 DNA sequence: TGTGCCAGCAGCGTAGCTACGGGACTAAGGGGGGAGCTGTTTTTT. Its translation: CASSVATGLRGELFF. The J gene is TRBJ2-2, the V gene TRBV9; TRBD2 matches 7 bases. There are 15 residues in the CDR3. Trimming removed 0 bases from V and 8 bases from J; junction bases left unmatched: 7. Germline assignment: CDR1 SGDLS and CDR2 YYNGEE.